Listed here are 5 T cell receptor beta chains from one sample, sequenced in a study of T cell responses to AZD1222 COVID-19 vaccine. The protocol was immunoSEQ multiplex PCR, while the TCRdb copy is restricted to in-frame clones and leaves out a portion. Of about 150,000 clones in the sample, around 90% were seen once. The sample consisted of peripheral blood, taken on day 0 of AZD1222 vaccination. These receptors originate from an adult in good health.

This clone appeared a few times. The V gene is TRBV4-1, the J gene TRBJ1-3, with D hard to call. V shed 4 bases and J shed 4 bases, with 14 bases lying between them. The CDR3 loop spans 15 amino acids. In germline, CDR1 is MGHRA, CDR2 YSYEKL. CDR3 amino acids: CASSPGLAYGNTIYF. CDR3 nucleotide sequence: TGCGCCAGCAGCCCGGGTCTCGCTTACGGAAACACCATATATTTT.

The chain couples TRBV28 to TRBJ1-2, with 9 bases that match TRBD1. This CDR3 comprises 16 residues. The J segment lost 4 bases and the V segment lost 5 bases, leaving 11 bases of the junction unmatched. Per the germline V gene, CDR1 is MDHEN and CDR2 is SYDVKM. CDR3 nucleotide sequence: TGTGCCAGCAGTACACACGGACAGGGGACACCCTATGGCTACACCTTC. Translated: CASSTHGQGTPYGYTF.

The chain links TRBV9 to TRBJ2-7, with D perhaps TRBD1 (5 bases). The V gene's germline CDR1 is SGDLS and CDR2 YYNGEE. The CDR3 covers 13 residues. V lost 3 bases and J lost 2, with 9 bases in between. This CDR3 reads CASSGQKPYEQYF. CDR3 DNA sequence: TGTGCCAGCAGCGGACAGAAGCCCTACGAGCAGTACTTC. Complete variable domain (other parts from reference TRBV9 and TRBJ2-7): DSGVTQTPKHLITATGQRVTLRCSPRSGDLSVYWYQQSLDQGLQFLIQYYNGEERAKGNILERFSAQQFPDLHSELNLSSLELGDSALYFCASSGQKPYEQYFGPGTRLTVT.

V gene TRBV6-5 combines with J gene TRBJ2-7; D gene uncertain. The CDR3 runs 12 residues. Trimming stripped 6 bases from V and 3 bases from J, with 9 bases between. Germline V gene data show CDR1 as MNHEY and CDR2 as SVGAGI. The CDR3 DNA reads as TGTGCCAGCAGAGGCGACGGCTACGAGCAGTACTTC. It encodes CASRGDGYEQYF.

The genes are TRBV3-1 (or the pseudogene TRBV3-2) and TRBJ1-5; D uncertain. This CDR3 comprises 13 residues. CDR1 is LGHDT, CDR2 YNNKEL, per germline (reference sequence). V was trimmed by 0 bases and J by 7 bases, leaving 7 bases between them. Here the CDR3 DNA reads TGTGCCAGCAGCCAAGATATCCACCAGCCCCAGCATTTT. Its translation is CASSQDIHQPQHF.